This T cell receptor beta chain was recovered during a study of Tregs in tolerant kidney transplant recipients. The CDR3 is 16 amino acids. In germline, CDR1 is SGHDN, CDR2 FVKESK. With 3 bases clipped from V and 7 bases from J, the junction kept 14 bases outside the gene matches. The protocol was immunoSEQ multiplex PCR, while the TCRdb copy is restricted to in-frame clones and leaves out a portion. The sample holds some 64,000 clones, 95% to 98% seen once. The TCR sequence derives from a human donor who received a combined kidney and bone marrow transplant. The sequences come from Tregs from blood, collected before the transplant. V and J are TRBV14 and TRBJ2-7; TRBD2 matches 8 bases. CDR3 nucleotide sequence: TGTGCCAGCAGCCACCGGGGCGGGACTAGGACGGCGGAGCAGTACTTC. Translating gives CASSHRGGTRTAEQYF.